These 15 T cell receptor beta chains share one sample of origin, sequenced in a study of spatial heterogeneity in lung cancer. Regarding time point: sample taken at primary tumor resection. TCRdb ran MiXCR on the 5' RACE reads and lists one entry per CDR3 protein. The sample carries roughly 80,000 distinct CDR3 sequences, under 8.5% recorded once. The sequencing used PBMCs, collected at surgery. Every receptor here comes from a male donor with early-stage non-small cell lung cancer.

This clonotype was recorded a few times. This chain connects TRBV7-8 to TRBJ2-7, with D unclear. The CDR3 has 18 residues. CDR1 is SGHVS, CDR2 FQNEAQ, per germline. With 0 bases removed from V and 1 base from J, the gap between germline ends came to 19 bases. The CDR3 protein is CASSLARQRYVPSYEQYF. CDR3 nucleotide sequence: TGTGCCAGCAGCTTAGCGCGCCAGCGTTACGTACCTTCCTACGAGCAGTACTTC.

This clonotype was found many times. The gene calls are TRBV14 and TRBJ2-3, with no clear D. This CDR3 has 15 residues. V shed 5 bases and J shed 0 bases, with 12 bases lying between them. The germline gives CDR1 SGHDN, CDR2 FVKESK. Here the CDR3 DNA reads TGTGCCAGCAGCTCACCGACAACTAGCACAGATACGCAGTATTTT. Its translation is CASSSPTTSTDTQYF.

This clonotype showed up just a few times. The rearrangement uses TRBV6-5 and TRBJ1-6; TRBD1 might be the D (6 bases). The CDR3 covers 18 residues. Germline CDR1 is MNHEY and CDR2 is SVGAGI. V was clipped by 6 bases and J by 0 bases, with 18 bases between them. CDR3 amino acids: CASSQQGRLSSYNSPLHF. The CDR3 DNA is TGTGCCAGCAGCCAACAGGGCCGACTGAGCTCCTATAATTCACCCCTCCACTTT.

This clonotype showed up many times. This chain connects TRBV12-3 or TRBV12-4 to TRBJ2-1; either TRBD1 or TRBD2 may supply D (5 bases each). The V gene lost 4 bases and the J gene lost 8 bases, with 6 bases spanning the gap. The CDR3 has 11 residues. The CDR3 nucleotides are TGTGCCAGCAGTTGGGGGTATGAGCAGTTCTTC. The encoded protein is CASSWGYEQFF.

This chain uses TRBV4-3 with TRBJ2-1, with 9 bases lining up with TRBD2. In germline, CDR1 is LGHNA, CDR2 YSLEER. Trimming cost V 4 bases and J 6 bases; bases outside gene matches: 16. This CDR3 is built from 18 residues. CDR3 in DNA: TGCGCCAGCAGCCTCCAAAGCGCCGGACTAGCGATAATCAATGAGCAGTTCTTC. It yields the protein CASSLQSAGLAIINEQFF.

This clonotype was counted at least ten times. V gene TRBV5-4 combines with J gene TRBJ1-2, with 9 positions matching TRBD1. The CDR3 has 15 residues. With 3 bases clipped from V and 3 bases from J, the junction kept 6 bases outside the gene matches. Germline CDR1 SGHNT, CDR2 YYREEE (reference sequence). The DNA for the CDR3 is TGTGCCAGCAGCTGGGATAGGACAGGGGACTATGGCTACACCTTC. Translating gives CASSWDRTGDYGYTF.

The sample holds many counts of this clonotype. The chain's CDR3 is CSVWRANEDTQYF. CDR3 nucleotide sequence: TGCAGCGTTTGGAGGGCCAATGAAGATACGCAGTATTTT. V gene TRBV29-1 combines with J gene TRBJ2-3; the D gene is possibly TRBD2 (6 bases). The CDR3 is 13 amino acids. Germline V gene sequence: CDR1 SQVTM, CDR2 ANQGSEA. The ends were cut back, 5 bases at V and 5 bases at J, with 14 bases in the middle.

This clonotype was observed many times. The chain couples TRBV7-9 to TRBJ1-5; D is unresolved. This CDR3 comprises 14 residues. Trimming pared 5 bases from V and 7 bases from J, leaving 15 bases between. The germline V gene has CDR1 SEHNR and CDR2 FQNEAQ (reference sequence). The CDR3 is CASSRGLVGQPQHF. The CDR3 DNA sequence: TGTGCCAGCAGCCGAGGACTGGTGGGGCAGCCCCAGCATTTT.

The V call is TRBV24-1, the J call TRBJ2-1, with D possibly matching TRBD2 (5 bases). The CDR3 covers 13 residues. Per germline, CDR1 KGHDR and CDR2 SFDVKD. Trimming took 4 bases from V and 4 from J, leaving 7 bases between them. CDR3 amino acids: CATSDPGYNEQFF. The CDR3 DNA reads TGTGCCACCAGTGACCCGGGATACAATGAGCAGTTCTTC.

This clonotype has a count of ten or more. The chain uses TRBV7-2 and TRBJ2-3; D is perhaps TRBD2 (6 bases). The CDR3 is 16 residues long. V was trimmed by 5 bases and J by 0 bases, leaving 15 bases between them. The germline gives CDR1 SGHTA, CDR2 FQGNSA. CDR3 bases: TGTGCCAGCAGCCGCCCAGCGGGCCGTAGCACAGATACGCAGTATTTT. Translated: CASSRPAGRSTDTQYF. Variable domain in full (rest from reference TRBV7-2 and TRBJ2-3): GAGVSQSPSNKVTEKGKDVELRCDPISGHTALYWYRQSLGQGLEFLIYFQGNSAPDKSGLPSDRFSAERTGGSVSTLTIQRTQQEDSAVYLCASSRPAGRSTDTQYFGPGTRLTVL.

This clonotype was seen ten or more times. The chain uses TRBV6-2 or TRBV6-3 and TRBJ2-1, with D perhaps TRBD1 (6 bases). Germline-derived CDR1 and CDR2 are MNHEY and SVGEGT. The CDR3 consists of 16 residues. Trimming stripped 6 bases from V and 4 bases from J, with 19 bases between. The CDR3 is CASSPRPAQGYNEQFF. Here the CDR3 DNA reads TGTGCCAGCAGCCCAAGGCCCGCTCAGGGGTACAATGAGCAGTTCTTC.

This clonotype showed up many times. This rearrangement joins TRBV6-5 to TRBJ1-6; tentative D call: TRBD1 (6 bases). The CDR3 runs 16 residues. V gave up 6 bases and J gave up 11 bases, with 23 bases separating them. Germline assignment: CDR1 MNHEY and CDR2 SVGAGI. CDR3 protein: CASSSHVTGWGTPLHF. CDR3 in DNA: TGTGCCAGCAGCTCACACGTTACAGGGTGGGGAACACCCCTCCACTTT.

This clonotype was observed a few times. The J gene is TRBJ2-7, the V gene TRBV7-2; 7 bases fit TRBD1. The CDR3 consists of 14 residues. The germline V gene encodes CDR1 SGHTA and CDR2 FQGNSA. With V trimmed by 5 bases and J by 5 bases, 9 bases remained unmatched. The CDR3 coding sequence is TGTGCCAGCAGCGCGCCGGACAGGTCCAACGAGCAGTACTTC. This sequence encodes CASSAPDRSNEQYF. The complete variable domain, with remaining parts taken from reference TRBV7-2 and TRBJ2-7, reads GAGVSQSPSNKVTEKGKDVELRCDPISGHTALYWYRQSLGQGLEFLIYFQGNSAPDKSGLPSDRFSAERTGGSVSTLTIQRTQQEDSAVYLCASSAPDRSNEQYFGPGTRLTVT.

CDR3 in amino acids: CASSPSGGWGEQYF. The CDR3 DNA reads as TGTGCCAGCAGTCCCTCAGGGGGATGGGGCGAGCAGTACTTC. The rearrangement uses TRBV27 and TRBJ2-7; 7 bases are a match to TRBD1. This CDR3 has 14 amino acids. Germline V CDR1 and CDR2: MNHEY, SMNVEV (reference sequence). Trimming at V came to 5 bases and at J to 6 bases, leaving 10 bases not matched to a gene.

This clonotype occurred many times. The chain is built from TRBV27 and TRBJ2-6; D unclear. The germline V gene encodes CDR1 MNHEY and CDR2 SMNVEV (reference sequence). CDR3 size: 16 residues. The V and J ends lost 2 bases and 4 bases respectively, with 12 bases between them. As DNA, the CDR3 is TGTGCCAGCAGTTTAAGGGTGGGCACCGGGGCCAACGTCCTGACTTTC. This codes for CASSLRVGTGANVLTF.